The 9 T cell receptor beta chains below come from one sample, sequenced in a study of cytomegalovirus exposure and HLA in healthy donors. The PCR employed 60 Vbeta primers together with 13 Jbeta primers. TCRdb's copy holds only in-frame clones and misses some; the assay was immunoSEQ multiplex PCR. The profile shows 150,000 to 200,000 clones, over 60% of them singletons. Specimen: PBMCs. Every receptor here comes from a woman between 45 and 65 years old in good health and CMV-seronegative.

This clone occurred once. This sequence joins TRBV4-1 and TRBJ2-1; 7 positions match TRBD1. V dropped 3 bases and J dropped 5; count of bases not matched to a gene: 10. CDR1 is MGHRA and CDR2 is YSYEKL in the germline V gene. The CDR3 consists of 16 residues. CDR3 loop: CASSQPPGQTDNEQFF. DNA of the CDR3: TGCGCCAGCAGCCAGCCCCCGGGACAGACAGACAATGAGCAGTTCTTC.

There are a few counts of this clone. The CDR3 reads CASSRLRRTDTTGELFF. Written as DNA, the CDR3 is TGTGCCAGCTCACGGTTGCGCCGGACAGATACCACCGGGGAGCTGTTTTTT. The chain combines TRBV18 with TRBJ2-2; D might be TRBD1 (6 bases). Germline V CDR1 and CDR2: KGHSH, LQKENI. The V gene lost 4 bases and the J gene lost 4 bases, with 19 bases spanning the gap. CDR3 length equals 17 residues.

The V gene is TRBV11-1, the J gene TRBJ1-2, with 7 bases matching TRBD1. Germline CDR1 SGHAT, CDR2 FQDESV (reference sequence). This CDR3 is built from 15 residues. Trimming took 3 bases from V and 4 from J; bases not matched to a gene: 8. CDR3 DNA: TGTGCCAGCAGCTTCGGAGACAGGGTCCCCTATGGCTACACCTTC. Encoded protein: CASSFGDRVPYGYTF.

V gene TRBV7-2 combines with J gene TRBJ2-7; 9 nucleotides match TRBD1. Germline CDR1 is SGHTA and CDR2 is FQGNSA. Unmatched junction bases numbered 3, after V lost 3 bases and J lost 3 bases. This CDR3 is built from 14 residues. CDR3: CASSFGTGSYEQYF. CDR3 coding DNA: TGTGCCAGCAGCTTCGGGACAGGGAGCTACGAGCAGTACTTC.

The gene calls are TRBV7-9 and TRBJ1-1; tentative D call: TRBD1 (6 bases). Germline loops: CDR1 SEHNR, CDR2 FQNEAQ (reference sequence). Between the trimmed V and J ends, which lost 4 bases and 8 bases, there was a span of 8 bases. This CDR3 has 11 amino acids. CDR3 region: CASSSDREAFF. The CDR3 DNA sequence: TGTGCCAGCAGCTCGGACAGAGAAGCTTTCTTT.

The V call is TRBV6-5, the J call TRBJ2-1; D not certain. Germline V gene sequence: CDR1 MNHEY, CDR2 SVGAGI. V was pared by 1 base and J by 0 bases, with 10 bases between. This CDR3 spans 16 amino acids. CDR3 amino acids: CASSYYRVSSYNEQFF. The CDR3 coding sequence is TGTGCCAGCAGTTACTACCGAGTAAGCTCCTACAATGAGCAGTTCTTC.

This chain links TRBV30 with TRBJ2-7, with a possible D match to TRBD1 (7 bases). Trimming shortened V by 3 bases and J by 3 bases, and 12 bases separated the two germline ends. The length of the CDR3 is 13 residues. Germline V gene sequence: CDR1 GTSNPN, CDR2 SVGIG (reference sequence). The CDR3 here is CAWRRDRSYEQYF. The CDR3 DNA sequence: TGTGCCTGGAGGCGGGACAGAAGCTACGAGCAGTACTTC.

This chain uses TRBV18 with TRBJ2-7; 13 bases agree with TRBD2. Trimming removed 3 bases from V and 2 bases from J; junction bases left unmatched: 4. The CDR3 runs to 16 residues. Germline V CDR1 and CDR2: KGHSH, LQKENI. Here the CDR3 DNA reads TGTGCCAGCTCACCGTCCGGGACTAGCGGGACCTACGAGCAGTACTTC. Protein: CASSPSGTSGTYEQYF.

CDR3 region: CASSLTHQGSYNEQFF. The CDR3 region has the DNA TGCGCCAGCAGCTTGACCCATCAGGGTTCCTACAATGAGCAGTTCTTC. V gene TRBV5-1 combines with J gene TRBJ2-1, with TRBD1 as a possible D gene (5 bases). This CDR3 is built from 16 residues. The germline gives CDR1 SGHRS, CDR2 YFSETQ. Trimming cost V 1 base and J 1 base, with 12 bases left between them.